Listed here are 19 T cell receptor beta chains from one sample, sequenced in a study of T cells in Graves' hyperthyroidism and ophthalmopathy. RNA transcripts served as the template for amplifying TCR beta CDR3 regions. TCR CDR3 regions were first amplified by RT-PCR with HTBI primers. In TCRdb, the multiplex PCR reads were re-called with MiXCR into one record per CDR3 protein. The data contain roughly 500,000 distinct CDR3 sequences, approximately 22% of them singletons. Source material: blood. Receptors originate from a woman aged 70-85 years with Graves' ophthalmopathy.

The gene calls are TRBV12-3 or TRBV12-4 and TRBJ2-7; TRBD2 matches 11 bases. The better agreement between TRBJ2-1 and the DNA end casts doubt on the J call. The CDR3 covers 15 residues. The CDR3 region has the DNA TGTGCCAGCAGTACCCTAGCGGGAGGACCTAATGAGCAGTTCTTC. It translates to CASSTLAGGPNEQFF.

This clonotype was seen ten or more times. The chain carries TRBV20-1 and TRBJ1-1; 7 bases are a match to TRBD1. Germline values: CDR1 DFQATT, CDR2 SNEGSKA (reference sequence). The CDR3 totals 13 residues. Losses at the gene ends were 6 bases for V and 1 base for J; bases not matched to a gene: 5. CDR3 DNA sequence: TGCAGTGCGGGGGGACAGACGAACACTGAAGCTTTCTTT. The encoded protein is CSAGGQTNTEAFF.

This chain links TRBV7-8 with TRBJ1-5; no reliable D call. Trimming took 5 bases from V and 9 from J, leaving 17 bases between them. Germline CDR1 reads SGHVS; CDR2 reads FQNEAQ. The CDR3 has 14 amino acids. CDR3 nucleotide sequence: TGTGCCAGCAGCCGCCGGGATCAATCTGGGCCCCAGCATTTT. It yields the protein CASSRRDQSGPQHF.

The CDR3 sequence: CASGFATGGPRDEQFF. The CDR3 DNA is TGTGCTAGTGGTTTTGCTACGGGAGGCCCAAGGGATGAGCAGTTCTTC. The V gene is TRBV12-5, the J gene TRBJ2-1, with 7 positions matching TRBD2. Germline V gene lookup returns CDR1 LGHNT and CDR2 FRNRAP. The CDR3 spans 16 residues. The ends lost 3 bases at V and 8 bases at J; junction bases unmatched: 13.

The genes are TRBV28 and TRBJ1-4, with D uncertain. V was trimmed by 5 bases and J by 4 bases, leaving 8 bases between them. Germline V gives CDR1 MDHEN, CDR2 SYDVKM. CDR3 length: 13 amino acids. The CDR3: CASSRWINEKLFF. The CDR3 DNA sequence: TGTGCCAGCAGTCGGTGGATTAATGAAAAACTGTTTTTT.

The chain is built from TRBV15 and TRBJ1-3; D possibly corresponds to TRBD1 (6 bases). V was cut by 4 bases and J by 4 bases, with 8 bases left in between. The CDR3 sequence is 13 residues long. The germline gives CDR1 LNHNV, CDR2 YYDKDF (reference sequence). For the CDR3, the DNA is TGTGCCACCAGCAAGGACAGCGGAAACACCATATATTTT. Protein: CATSKDSGNTIYF.

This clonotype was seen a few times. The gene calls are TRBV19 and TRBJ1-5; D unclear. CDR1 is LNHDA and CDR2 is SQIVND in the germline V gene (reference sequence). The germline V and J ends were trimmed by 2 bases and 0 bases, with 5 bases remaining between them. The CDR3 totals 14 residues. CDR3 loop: CASSISHSNQPQHF. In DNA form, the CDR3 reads TGTGCCAGTAGTATAAGTCATAGCAATCAGCCCCAGCATTTT. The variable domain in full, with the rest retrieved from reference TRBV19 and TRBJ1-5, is DGGITQSPKYLFRKEGQNVTLSCEQNLNHDAMYWYRQDPGQGLRLIYYSQIVNDFQKGDIAEGYSVSREKKESFPLTVTSAQKNPTAFYLCASSISHSNQPQHFGDGTRLSIL.

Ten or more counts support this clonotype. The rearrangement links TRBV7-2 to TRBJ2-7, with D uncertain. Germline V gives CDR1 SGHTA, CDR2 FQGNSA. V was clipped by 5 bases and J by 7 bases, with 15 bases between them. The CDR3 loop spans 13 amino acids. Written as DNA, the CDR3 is TGTGCCAGCAGCCTCGGAGCTGTCGGAGAGCAGTACTTC. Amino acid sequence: CASSLGAVGEQYF.

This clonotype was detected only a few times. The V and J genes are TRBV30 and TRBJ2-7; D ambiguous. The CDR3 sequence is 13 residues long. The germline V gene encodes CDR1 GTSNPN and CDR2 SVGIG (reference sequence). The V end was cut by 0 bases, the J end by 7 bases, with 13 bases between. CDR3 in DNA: TGTGCCTGGAGTGTACTCCGGAGAGGAGAGCAGTACTTC. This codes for CAWSVLRRGEQYF. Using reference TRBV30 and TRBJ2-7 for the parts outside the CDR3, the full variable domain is SQTIHQWPATLVQPVGSPLSLECTVEGTSNPNLYWYRQAAGRGLQLLFYSVGIGQISSEVPQNLSASRPQDRQFILSSKKLLLSDSGFYLCAWSVLRRGEQYFGPGTRLTVT.

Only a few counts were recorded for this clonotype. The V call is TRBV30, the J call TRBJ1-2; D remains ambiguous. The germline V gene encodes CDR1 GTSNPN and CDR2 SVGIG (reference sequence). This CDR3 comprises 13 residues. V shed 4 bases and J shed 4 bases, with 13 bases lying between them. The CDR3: CAWISHPAYGYTF. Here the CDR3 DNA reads TGTGCCTGGATTAGCCACCCCGCCTATGGCTACACCTTC.

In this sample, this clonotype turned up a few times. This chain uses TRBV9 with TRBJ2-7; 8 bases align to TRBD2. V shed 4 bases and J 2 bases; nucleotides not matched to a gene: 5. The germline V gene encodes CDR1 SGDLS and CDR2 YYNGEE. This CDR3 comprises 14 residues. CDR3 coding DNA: TGTGCCAGCAGCCCGGGACTAGTAGCCTACGAGCAGTACTTC. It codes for CASSPGLVAYEQYF. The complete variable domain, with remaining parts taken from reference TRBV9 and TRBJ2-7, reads DSGVTQTPKHLITATGQRVTLRCSPRSGDLSVYWYQQSLDQGLQFLIQYYNGEERAKGNILERFSAQQFPDLHSELNLSSLELGDSALYFCASSPGLVAYEQYFGPGTRLTVT.

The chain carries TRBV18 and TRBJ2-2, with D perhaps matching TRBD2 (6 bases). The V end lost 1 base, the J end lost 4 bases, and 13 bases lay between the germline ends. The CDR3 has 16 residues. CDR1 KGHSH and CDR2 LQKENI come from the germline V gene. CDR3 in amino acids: CASSPQLAEPTGELFF. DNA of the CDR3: TGTGCCAGCTCACCACAATTAGCGGAGCCCACCGGGGAGCTGTTTTTT. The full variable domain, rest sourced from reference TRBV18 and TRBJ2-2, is NAGVMQNPRHLVRRRGQEARLRCSPMKGHSHVYWYRQLPEEGLKFMVYLQKENIIDESGMPKERFSAEFPKEGPSILRIQQVVRGDSAAYFCASSPQLAEPTGELFFGEGSRLTVL.

The CDR3 spells CASSWGRRTLSYEQYF. The CDR3 DNA reads TGTGCCAGCAGCTGGGGGCGGAGGACCCTCTCCTACGAGCAGTACTTC. V usage is TRBV5-5 and J usage is TRBJ2-7; tentatively, D is TRBD1 (6 bases). V gave up 3 bases and J gave up 0 bases, with 16 bases separating them. The CDR3 is 16 amino acids. From germline, CDR1 is SGHKS and CDR2 YYEKEE (reference sequence).

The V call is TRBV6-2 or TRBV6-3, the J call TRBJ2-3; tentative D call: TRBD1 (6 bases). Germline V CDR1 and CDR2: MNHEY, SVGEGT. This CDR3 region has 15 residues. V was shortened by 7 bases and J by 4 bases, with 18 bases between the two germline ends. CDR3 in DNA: TGTGCCAGCAACCCTGGGGGCCAGGTGGCAGATACGCAGTATTTT. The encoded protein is CASNPGGQVADTQYF.

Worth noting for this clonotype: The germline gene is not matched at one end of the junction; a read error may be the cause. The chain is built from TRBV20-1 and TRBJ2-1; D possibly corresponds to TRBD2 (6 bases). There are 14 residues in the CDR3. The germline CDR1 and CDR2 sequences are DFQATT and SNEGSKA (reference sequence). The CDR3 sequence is CSAGEVGGYNEQLF. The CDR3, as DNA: TGCAGTGCTGGAGAAGTGGGGGGATACAATGAGCAGCTCTTC.

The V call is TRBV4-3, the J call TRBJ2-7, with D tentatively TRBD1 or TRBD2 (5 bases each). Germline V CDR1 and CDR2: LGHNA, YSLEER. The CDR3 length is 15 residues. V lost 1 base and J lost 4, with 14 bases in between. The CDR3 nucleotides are TGCGCCAGCAGCCAAGGTTGGGGGAGAGATTACGAGCAGTACTTC. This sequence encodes CASSQGWGRDYEQYF.

The CDR3 region is CASSLASSSDTQYF. DNA for the CDR3: TGTGCCAGCAGCTTGGCCAGCTCCTCAGATACGCAGTATTTT. The chain is built from TRBV7-2 and TRBJ2-3; no reliable D call. Germline V gene data show CDR1 as SGHTA and CDR2 as FQGNSA. V lost 3 bases, J lost 4 bases, and 11 bases lay in between. This CDR3 has 14 amino acids.

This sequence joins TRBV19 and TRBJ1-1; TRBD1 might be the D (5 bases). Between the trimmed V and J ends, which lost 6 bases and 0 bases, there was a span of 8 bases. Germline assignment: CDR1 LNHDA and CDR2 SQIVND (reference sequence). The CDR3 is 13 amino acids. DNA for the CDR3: TGTGCCAGTAGGGGGACCTTGAACACTGAAGCTTTCTTT. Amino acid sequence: CASRGTLNTEAFF.

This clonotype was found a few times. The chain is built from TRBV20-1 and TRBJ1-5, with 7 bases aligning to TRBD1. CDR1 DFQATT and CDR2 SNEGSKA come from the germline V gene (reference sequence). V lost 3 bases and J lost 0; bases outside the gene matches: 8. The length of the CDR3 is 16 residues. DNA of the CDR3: TGCAGTGCTAGTCCCAGGGGGGTGCCTAGCAATCAGCCCCAGCATTTT. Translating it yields CSASPRGVPSNQPQHF.